These 27 T cell receptor beta chains came from one sample sequenced in a study of blood T cell repertoires in COVID-19. Assay used: immunoSEQ multiplex PCR; TCRdb lists only in-frame clones, some missing. The sample shows about 120,000 clones, around nine tenths of them seen only once. Specimen: peripheral blood. All receptors derive from a human donor with active COVID-19. The donor label of this sample is uncertain.

Only one count was recorded for this clone. The CDR3 region has the DNA TGTGCCAGCAGCTCCCGACAGGGAACCCACGAGCAGTACTTC. This codes for CASSSRQGTHEQYF. The chain joins TRBV11-2 to TRBJ2-7; 7 nucleotides align to TRBD1. V gave up 4 bases and J gave up 5 bases; unmatched junction bases: 8. The CDR3 loop spans 14 amino acids. CDR1 and CDR2 (germline): SGHAT, FQNNGV. The full variable domain, rest sourced from reference TRBV11-2 and TRBJ2-7, is EAGVAQSPRYKIIEKRQSVAFWCNPISGHATLYWYQQILGQGPKLLIQFQNNGVVDDSQLPKDRFSAERLKGVDSTLKIQPAKLEDSAVYLCASSSRQGTHEQYFGPGTRLTVT.

The chain combines TRBV29-1 with TRBJ2-7; D perhaps matches TRBD1 (5 bases). Germline CDR1 is SQVTM and CDR2 is ANQGSEA. This CDR3 is 12 amino acids long. Trimming took 7 bases from V and 1 from J, leaving 11 bases between them. The CDR3 region has the DNA TGCAGCGCCCGCGACAGATCCTACGAGCAGTACTTC. It encodes CSARDRSYEQYF.

This rearrangement joins TRBV7-9 to TRBJ2-2, with 7 bases fitting TRBD1. CDR1 SEHNR and CDR2 FQNEAQ come from the germline V gene (reference sequence). The junction had 9 bases not matched to a gene; V was cut back by 8 bases and J by 0 bases. This CDR3 region has 16 residues. The CDR3 region has the DNA TGTGCCAGCGGAATCCTGGGACAGCCGAACACCGGGGAGCTGTTTTTT. Translating gives CASGILGQPNTGELFF.

The chain is built from TRBV6-1 and TRBJ1-3, with D perhaps matching TRBD1 (5 bases). Trimming pared 6 bases from V and 0 bases from J, leaving 15 bases between. The CDR3 totals 16 residues. The germline V gene encodes CDR1 MNHNS and CDR2 SASEGT. The CDR3 DNA reads TGTGCCAGCAGCGAAACCGACAGTGGCTCTGGAAACACCATATATTTT. Its protein is CASSETDSGSGNTIYF.

The rearrangement joins TRBV13 to TRBJ2-3; 7 bases line up with TRBD2. This CDR3 is built from 16 residues. Trimming at V came to 5 bases and at J to 4 bases, leaving 12 bases not matched to a gene. The germline CDR1 and CDR2 sequences are PRHDT and FYEKMQ (reference sequence). The CDR3 sequence: CASSLPLAAGPDTQYF. The CDR3, as DNA: TGTGCCAGCAGCCTCCCTCTAGCGGCGGGTCCAGATACGCAGTATTTT.

This chain links TRBV7-6 with TRBJ2-1; a possible D gene is TRBD1 (6 bases). Trimming removed 1 base from V and 10 bases from J, with 11 bases in between. CDR1 SGHVS and CDR2 FNYEAQ come from the germline V gene. The CDR3 spans 13 residues. CDR3 sequence: CASSLVKGTEQFF. CDR3 DNA sequence: TGTGCCAGCAGCTTAGTGAAGGGGACAGAGCAGTTCTTC.

This chain connects TRBV25-1 to TRBJ2-7; 9 bases agree with TRBD1. The V and J ends lost 4 bases and 6 bases, in that order; junction bases with no gene match: 10. CDR1 and CDR2 (germline): MGHDK, SYGVNS. This CDR3 spans 15 amino acids. The CDR3 DNA is TGTGCCAGCAGTGCCGGGACAGGGAAAGGTGGCGAGCAGTACTTC. Protein: CASSAGTGKGGEQYF.

This chain's CDR3 is CASSVGLQDSYEQYF. The CDR3, as DNA: TGTGCCAGCAGCGTAGGCTTACAAGACTCCTACGAGCAGTACTTC. The chain uses TRBV9 and TRBJ2-7; D unresolved. Germline V gene sequence: CDR1 SGDLS, CDR2 YYNGEE. V was shortened by 0 bases and J by 0 bases, with 10 bases between the two germline ends. This CDR3 region has 15 residues. The variable domain in full, completed from reference TRBV9 and TRBJ2-7, reads DSGVTQTPKHLITATGQRVTLRCSPRSGDLSVYWYQQSLDQGLQFLIQYYNGEERAKGNILERFSAQQFPDLHSELNLSSLELGDSALYFCASSVGLQDSYEQYFGPGTRLTVT.

This clone has only one observation. The chain employs TRBV7-6 and TRBJ2-7; D might be TRBD2 (7 bases). CDR1 SGHVS and CDR2 FNYEAQ come from the germline V gene. CDR3 size: 13 residues. The V gene lost 0 bases and the J gene lost 6 bases, with 9 bases spanning the gap. In nucleotides, the CDR3 is TGTGCCAGCAGCTTAGCCCGGGGGGCCGAGCAGTACTTC. Translation gives CASSLARGAEQYF.

V is TRBV29-1 and J is TRBJ2-1; 8 bases map to TRBD2. The ends lost 6 bases at V and 9 bases at J; junction bases unmatched: 7. The CDR3 covers 12 residues. CDR1 is SQVTM, CDR2 ANQGSEA, per germline. The chain's CDR3 is CSVLAGQGEQFF. The CDR3 DNA is TGCAGCGTCTTAGCGGGGCAGGGTGAGCAGTTCTTC.

The chain couples TRBV7-2 to TRBJ2-1; tentative D call: TRBD2 (6 bases). CDR3 size: 13 residues. Between the trimmed V and J ends, which lost 3 bases and 3 bases, there was a span of 6 bases. Germline-derived CDR1 and CDR2 are SGHTA and FQGNSA. CDR3 in DNA: TGTGCCAGCAGCTTGGACTACTACAATGAGCAGTTCTTC. Its translation: CASSLDYYNEQFF.

The J gene is TRBJ2-5, the V gene TRBV2; 9 nucleotides match TRBD1. Germline CDR1 reads SNHLY; CDR2 reads FYNNEI. This CDR3 spans 15 amino acids. Trimming at V came to 2 bases and at J to 5 bases, leaving 6 bases not matched to a gene. CDR3 protein: CASSETGGRWETQYF. The CDR3 DNA reads as TGTGCCAGCAGTGAAACAGGGGGCCGTTGGGAGACCCAGTACTTC.

The chain couples TRBV29-1 to TRBJ2-1; 8 bases map to TRBD2. The length of the CDR3 is 15 residues. CDR1 is SQVTM, CDR2 ANQGSEA, per germline. Trimming at V came to 6 bases and at J to 6 bases, leaving 13 bases not matched to a gene. CDR3 amino acids: CSVRARGGPSNEQFF. CDR3 in DNA: TGCAGCGTGCGGGCCCGGGGGGGCCCTTCCAATGAGCAGTTCTTC.

V usage is TRBV7-6 and J usage is TRBJ2-7; D is uncertain. Germline CDR1 SGHVS, CDR2 FNYEAQ. Trimming stripped 6 bases from V and 3 bases from J, with 12 bases between. The length of the CDR3 is 13 residues. The CDR3 DNA follows: TGTGCCAGCAGTTCCCGACGGAGCTACGAGCAGTACTTC. It translates to CASSSRRSYEQYF.

This clone was observed once. The rearrangement joins TRBV5-5 to TRBJ2-7; a weak D match, TRBD1 (6 bases). Between the trimmed V and J ends, which lost 0 bases and 2 bases, there was a span of 15 bases. Germline CDR1 SGHKS, CDR2 YYEKEE (reference sequence). The CDR3 is 16 amino acids. This chain's CDR3 is CASSLAGGGGPYEQYF. CDR3 in DNA: TGTGCCAGCAGCTTGGCCGGTGGGGGCGGTCCCTACGAGCAGTACTTC.

The rearrangement links TRBV11-2 to TRBJ1-1; 12 bases align to TRBD1. This CDR3 contains 16 residues. Germline assignment: CDR1 SGHAT and CDR2 FQNNGV. V was clipped by 4 bases and J by 3 bases; unmatched bases: 6. The CDR3 bases are TGTGCCAGCAGCTCTAAGGGACAGGGGGCAGACACTGAAGCTTTCTTT. Encoded protein: CASSSKGQGADTEAFF.

This chain connects TRBV4-2 to TRBJ2-5; D is possibly TRBD1 (5 bases). The CDR3 loop spans 16 amino acids. The V gene lost 0 bases and the J gene lost 1 base, with 12 bases spanning the gap. Germline CDR1 reads LGHNA; CDR2 reads YNFKEQ. CDR3 coding DNA: TGTGCCAGCAGCCAAGATCGTACAGGAGCCCAAGAGACCCAGTACTTC. This translates into CASSQDRTGAQETQYF.

V usage is TRBV5-1 and J usage is TRBJ1-1, with D possibly being TRBD1 (6 bases). CDR1 is SGHRS, CDR2 YFSETQ, per germline. This CDR3 spans 14 amino acids. V lost 1 base and J lost 5, with 12 bases in between. CDR3 in amino acids: CASSLNARGTEAFF. CDR3 nucleotides: TGCGCCAGCAGCTTGAATGCGAGGGGGACTGAAGCTTTCTTT.

The chain employs TRBV6-2 or TRBV6-3 and TRBJ1-1; a weak D match, TRBD1 (6 bases). Germline V lookup: CDR1 MNHEY, CDR2 SVGEGT. The CDR3 is 15 amino acids. V was clipped by 2 bases and J by 1 base, with 11 bases between them. The DNA for the CDR3 is TGTGCCAGCAGTTACCCCAAGACAGGGAACACTGAAGCTTTCTTT. It is translated as CASSYPKTGNTEAFF.

The V gene is TRBV2, the J gene TRBJ2-7, with TRBD1 as a possible D gene (7 bases). The CDR3 sequence is 14 residues long. V shed 1 base and J shed 6 bases, with 13 bases lying between them. Germline values: CDR1 SNHLY, CDR2 FYNNEI. CDR3 coding DNA: TGTGCCAGCAGTGAAGGAGGCCAGGGGGGCGAGCAGTACTTC. Translation: CASSEGGQGGEQYF.

The J gene is TRBJ1-2, the V gene TRBV15; D unresolved. The CDR3 runs 14 residues. Germline V gene sequence: CDR1 LNHNV, CDR2 YYDKDF (reference sequence). V was cut by 0 bases and J by 5 bases, with 10 bases left in between. The DNA for the CDR3 is TGTGCCACCAGCAGAGAAGCAGGCCTATATGGCTACACCTTC. It is translated as CATSREAGLYGYTF. Filled out from reference TRBV15 and TRBJ1-2, the complete variable domain reads DAMVIQNPRYQVTQFGKPVTLSCSQTLNHNVMYWYQQKSSQAPKLLFHYYDKDFNNEADTPDNFQSRRPNTSFCFLDIRSPGLGDTAMYLCATSREAGLYGYTFGSGTRLTVV.

This clone came up a few times. The chain combines TRBV5-8 with TRBJ2-7, with D perhaps TRBD1 (6 bases). This CDR3 is built from 14 residues. V lost 0 bases and J 0 bases, leaving 7 bases between the germline ends. CDR1 and CDR2 (germline): SGHTS, YDEGEE. CDR3 sequence (DNA): TGTGCCAGCAGCTTGGGACAGGTCTCCTACGAGCAGTACTTC. This gives the protein CASSLGQVSYEQYF.

The V and J genes are TRBV15 and TRBJ2-7; TRBD2 might be the D (6 bases). Germline V lookup: CDR1 LNHNV, CDR2 YYDKDF (reference sequence). The CDR3 covers 14 residues. V was cut by 4 bases and J by 7 bases, with 17 bases left in between. The CDR3 DNA follows: TGTGCCACCAGCAACCCGGACGCGGAGGGGGAGCAGTACTTC. The encoded protein is CATSNPDAEGEQYF.

This clone has a single count. CDR3 DNA: TGTGCCAGCAGTTACATCACAGGGGGCCGTCAGCCCCAGCATTTT. This encodes CASSYITGGRQPQHF. This chain uses TRBV6-2 or TRBV6-3 with TRBJ1-5; 9 nucleotides agree with TRBD1. This CDR3 has 15 amino acids. CDR1 MNHEY and CDR2 SVGEGT come from the germline V gene. Trimming removed 2 bases from V and 6 bases from J; junction bases left unmatched: 5.

The genes are TRBV5-1 and TRBJ1-4, with D tentatively TRBD1 (6 bases). Trimming took off 0 bases at V and 7 bases at J, with 10 bases between the two ends. CDR1 and CDR2 from the germline V gene are SGHRS and YFSETQ. The CDR3 is 14 residues long. CDR3 protein: CASSLGGGSEKLFF. Here the CDR3 DNA reads TGCGCCAGCAGCTTGGGAGGGGGAAGTGAAAAACTGTTTTTT.

The chain has TRBV9 and TRBJ1-2; D perhaps matches TRBD1 (6 bases). CDR1 and CDR2 (germline): SGDLS, YYNGEE. V lost 4 bases to trimming and J lost 0 bases, with 16 bases between them. The CDR3 has 16 amino acids. CDR3 sequence (DNA): TGTGCCAGCAGCCCCGGGGGGGCCGAGGCTAACTATGGCTACACCTTC. It codes for CASSPGGAEANYGYTF.

The chain combines TRBV7-9 with TRBJ2-7, with TRBD1 identical over 7 bases. The V and J ends lost 6 bases and 2 bases, in that order; junction bases with no gene match: 4. The V gene's germline CDR1 is SEHNR and CDR2 FQNEAQ (reference sequence). The CDR3 runs 13 residues. The CDR3 bases are TGTGCCAGCAGAGGCCAGGGGGCCTACGAGCAGTACTTC. Translated, it gives CASRGQGAYEQYF.